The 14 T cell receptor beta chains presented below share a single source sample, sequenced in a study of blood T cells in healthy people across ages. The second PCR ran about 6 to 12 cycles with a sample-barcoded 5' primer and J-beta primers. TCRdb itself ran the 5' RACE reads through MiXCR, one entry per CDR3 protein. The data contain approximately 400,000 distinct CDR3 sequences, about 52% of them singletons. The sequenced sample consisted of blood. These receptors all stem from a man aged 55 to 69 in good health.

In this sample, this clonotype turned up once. Written as DNA, the CDR3 is TGTGCCAGCAGCTCCAGACTGGCGGGAGCCTACGAGCAGTTCTTC. Translated: CASSSRLAGAYEQFF. The chain links TRBV4-2 to TRBJ2-1, with 7 bases fitting TRBD2. Germline CDR1 is LGHNA and CDR2 is YNFKEQ. Germline trimming cut 5 bases from V and 10 bases from J; bases unmatched to any gene: 14. The CDR3 loop spans 15 amino acids.

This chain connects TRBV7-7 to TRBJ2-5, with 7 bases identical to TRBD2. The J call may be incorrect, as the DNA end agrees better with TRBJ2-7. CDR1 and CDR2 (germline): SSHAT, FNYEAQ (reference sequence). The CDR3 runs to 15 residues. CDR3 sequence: CASSPTGGKRGEQYF. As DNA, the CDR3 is TGTGCCAGCAGCCCTACCGGGGGGAAGAGAGGCGAGCAGTACTTC.

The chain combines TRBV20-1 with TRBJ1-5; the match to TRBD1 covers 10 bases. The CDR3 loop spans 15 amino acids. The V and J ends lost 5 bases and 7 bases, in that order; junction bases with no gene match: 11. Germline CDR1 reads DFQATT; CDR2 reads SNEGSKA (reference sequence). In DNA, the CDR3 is TGCAGTGCTCGTCCCGGGACAGGGGAATGGCAGCCCCAGCATTTT. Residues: CSARPGTGEWQPQHF.

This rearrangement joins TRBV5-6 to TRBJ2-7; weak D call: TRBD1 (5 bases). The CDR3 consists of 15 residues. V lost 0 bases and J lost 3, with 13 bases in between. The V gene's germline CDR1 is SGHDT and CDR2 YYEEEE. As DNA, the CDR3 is TGTGCCAGCAGCTTGGGTCCAGGGTGGAACTACGAGCAGTACTTC. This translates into CASSLGPGWNYEQYF.

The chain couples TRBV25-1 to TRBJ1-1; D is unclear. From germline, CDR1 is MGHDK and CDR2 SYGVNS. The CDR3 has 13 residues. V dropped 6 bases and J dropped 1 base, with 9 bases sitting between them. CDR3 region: CASRPDGNTEAFF. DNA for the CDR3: TGTGCCAGCAGGCCCGACGGGAACACTGAAGCTTTCTTT. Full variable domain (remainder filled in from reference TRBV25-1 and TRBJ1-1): EADIYQTPRYLVIGTGKKITLECSQTMGHDKMYWYQQDPGMELHLIHYSYGVNSTEKGDLSSESTVSRIRTEHFPLTLESARPSHTSQYLCASRPDGNTEAFFGQGTRLTVV.

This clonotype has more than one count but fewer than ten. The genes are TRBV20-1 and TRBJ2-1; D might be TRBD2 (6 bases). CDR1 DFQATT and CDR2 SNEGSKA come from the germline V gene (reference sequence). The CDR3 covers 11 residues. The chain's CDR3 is CGTWGYNEQFF. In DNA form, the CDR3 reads TGCGGGACTTGGGGATACAATGAGCAGTTCTTC.

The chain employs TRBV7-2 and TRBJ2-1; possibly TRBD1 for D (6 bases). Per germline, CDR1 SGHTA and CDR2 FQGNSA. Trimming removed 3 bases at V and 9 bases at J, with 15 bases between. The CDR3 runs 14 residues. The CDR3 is CASSLRRGVSEQFF. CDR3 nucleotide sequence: TGTGCCAGCAGCTTGCGCAGGGGTGTAAGTGAGCAGTTCTTC. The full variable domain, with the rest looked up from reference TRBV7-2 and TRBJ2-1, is GAGVSQSPSNKVTEKGKDVELRCDPISGHTALYWYRQSLGQGLEFLIYFQGNSAPDKSGLPSDRFSAERTGGSVSTLTIQRTQQEDSAVYLCASSLRRGVSEQFFGPGTRLTVL.

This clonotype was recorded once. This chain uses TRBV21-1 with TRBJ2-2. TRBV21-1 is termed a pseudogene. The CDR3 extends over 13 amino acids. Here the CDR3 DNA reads TGTGCCAGCAGCAAACCGGAGTGCGGGGAGCTGTTTTTT. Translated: CASSKPECGELFF.

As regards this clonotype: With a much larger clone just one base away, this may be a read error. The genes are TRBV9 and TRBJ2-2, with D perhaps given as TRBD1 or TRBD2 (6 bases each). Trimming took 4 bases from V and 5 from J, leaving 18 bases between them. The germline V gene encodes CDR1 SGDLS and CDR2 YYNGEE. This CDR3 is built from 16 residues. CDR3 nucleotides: TGTGCCAGCAGCTCCAGGGGTAGCGGAAGGACCGGGGAGCTGTTTTTT. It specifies CASSSRGSGRTGELFF.

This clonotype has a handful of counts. CDR3 DNA: TGTGCCAGCAGCCGAACCCCTAATTCACCCCTCCACTTT. Its translation is CASSRTPNSPLHF. The genes are TRBV7-2 and TRBJ1-6; D uncertain. This CDR3 contains 13 residues. V gave up 5 bases and J gave up 6 bases, with 8 bases separating them. The germline CDR1 and CDR2 sequences are SGHTA and FQGNSA.

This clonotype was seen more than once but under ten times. CDR3 protein: CASSPSVGAEQFF. CDR3 coding DNA: TGTGCCAGCTCACCTTCAGTAGGGGCTGAGCAGTTCTTC. The rearrangement links TRBV18 to TRBJ2-1; D is possibly TRBD1 (5 bases). The CDR3 has 13 amino acids. Germline loops: CDR1 KGHSH, CDR2 LQKENI. With 3 bases removed from V and 9 bases from J, the gap between germline ends came to 12 bases. The whole variable domain, filled in from reference TRBV18 and TRBJ2-1, reads NAGVMQNPRHLVRRRGQEARLRCSPMKGHSHVYWYRQLPEEGLKFMVYLQKENIIDESGMPKERFSAEFPKEGPSILRIQQVVRGDSAAYFCASSPSVGAEQFFGPGTRLTVL.

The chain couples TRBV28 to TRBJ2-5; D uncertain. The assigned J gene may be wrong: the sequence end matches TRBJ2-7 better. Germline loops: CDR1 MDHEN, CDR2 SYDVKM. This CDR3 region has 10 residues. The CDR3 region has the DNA TGTGCCAGCAGTTTAAACGAGCAGTACTTC. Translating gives CASSLNEQYF.

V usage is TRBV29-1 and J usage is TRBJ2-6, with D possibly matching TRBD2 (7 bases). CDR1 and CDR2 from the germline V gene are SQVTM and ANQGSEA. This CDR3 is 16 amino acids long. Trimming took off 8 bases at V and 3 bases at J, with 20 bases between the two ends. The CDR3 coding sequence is TGCAGCTTTCGGGGGGCAGGGGCGAGTGGGGCCAACGTCCTGACTTTC. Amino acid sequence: CSFRGAGASGANVLTF.

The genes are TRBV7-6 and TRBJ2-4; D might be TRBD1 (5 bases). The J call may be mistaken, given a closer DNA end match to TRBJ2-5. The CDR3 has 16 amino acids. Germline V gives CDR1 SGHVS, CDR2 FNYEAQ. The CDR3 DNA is TGTGCCAGCAGCCACCAGCCCGTAGGGGTTGAAGAGACCCAGTACTTC. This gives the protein CASSHQPVGVEETQYF.